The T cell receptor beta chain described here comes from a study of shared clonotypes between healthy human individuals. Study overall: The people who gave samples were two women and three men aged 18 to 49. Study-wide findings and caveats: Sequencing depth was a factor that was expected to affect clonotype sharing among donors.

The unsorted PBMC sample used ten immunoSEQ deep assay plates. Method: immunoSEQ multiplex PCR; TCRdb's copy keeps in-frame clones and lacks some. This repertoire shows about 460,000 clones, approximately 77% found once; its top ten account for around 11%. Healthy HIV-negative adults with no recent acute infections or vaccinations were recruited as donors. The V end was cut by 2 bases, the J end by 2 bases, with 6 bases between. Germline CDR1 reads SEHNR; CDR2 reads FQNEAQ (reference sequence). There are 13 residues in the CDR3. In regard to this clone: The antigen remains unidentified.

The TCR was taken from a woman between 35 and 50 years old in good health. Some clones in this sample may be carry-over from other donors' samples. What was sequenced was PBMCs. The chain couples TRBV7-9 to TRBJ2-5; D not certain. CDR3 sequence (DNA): TGTGCCAGCAGCTTATACGATCAAGAGACCCAGTACTTC. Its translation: CASSLYDQETQYF.